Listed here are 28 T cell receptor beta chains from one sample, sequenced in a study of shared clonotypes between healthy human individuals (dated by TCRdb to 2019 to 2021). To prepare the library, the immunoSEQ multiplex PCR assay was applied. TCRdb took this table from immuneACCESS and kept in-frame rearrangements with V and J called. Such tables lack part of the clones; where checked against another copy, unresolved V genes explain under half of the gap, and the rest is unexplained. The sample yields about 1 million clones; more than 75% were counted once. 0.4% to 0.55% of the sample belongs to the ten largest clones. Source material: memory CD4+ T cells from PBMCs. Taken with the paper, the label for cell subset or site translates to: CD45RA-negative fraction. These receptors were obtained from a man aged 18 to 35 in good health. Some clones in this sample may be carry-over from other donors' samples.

The CDR3: CASSRLLAGETQYF. DNA for the CDR3: TGTGCCAGCAGCCGCTTACTAGCGGGAGAGACCCAGTACTTC. The chain is built from TRBV4-2 and TRBJ2-5; TRBD2 agrees at 9 bases. The CDR3 is 14 residues long. J gave up 4 bases and V 4 bases, and 4 bases lay outside the gene matches. Germline values: CDR1 LGHNA, CDR2 YNFKEQ.

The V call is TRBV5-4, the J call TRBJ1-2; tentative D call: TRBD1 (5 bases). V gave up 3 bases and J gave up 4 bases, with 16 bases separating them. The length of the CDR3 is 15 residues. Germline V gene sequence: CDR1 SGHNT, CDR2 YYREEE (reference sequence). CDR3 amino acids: CASSYLTGLVYGYTF. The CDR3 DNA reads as TGTGCCAGCAGCTACCTGACGGGACTCGTCTATGGCTACACCTTC.

The CDR3 sequence is CASSSSQSRDPTGNEQFF. Written as DNA, the CDR3 is TGTGCCAGCAGCTCCAGCCAATCCCGGGACCCTACGGGGAATGAGCAGTTCTTC. This chain connects TRBV7-2 to TRBJ2-1, with D tentatively TRBD1 or TRBD2 (5 bases each). V was shortened by 4 bases and J by 7 bases, with 26 bases between the two germline ends. The germline V gene has CDR1 SGHTA and CDR2 FQGNSA. The CDR3 is made up of 18 amino acids.

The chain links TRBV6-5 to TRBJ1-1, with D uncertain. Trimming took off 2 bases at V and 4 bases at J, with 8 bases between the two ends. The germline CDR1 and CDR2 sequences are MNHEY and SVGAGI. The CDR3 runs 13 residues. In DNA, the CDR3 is TGTGCCAGCAGTTACGACCCGGGCACTGAAGCTTTCTTT. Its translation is CASSYDPGTEAFF.

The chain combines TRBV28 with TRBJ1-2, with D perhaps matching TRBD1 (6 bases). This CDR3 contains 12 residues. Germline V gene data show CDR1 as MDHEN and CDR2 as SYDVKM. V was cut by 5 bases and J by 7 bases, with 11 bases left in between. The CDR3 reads CASSLQGSGYTF. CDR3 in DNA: TGTGCCAGCAGTCTACAGGGTAGTGGCTACACCTTC.

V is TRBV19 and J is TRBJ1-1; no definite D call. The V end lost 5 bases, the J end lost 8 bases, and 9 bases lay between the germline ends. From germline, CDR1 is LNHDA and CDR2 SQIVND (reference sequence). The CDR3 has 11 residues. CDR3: CASSAPSEAFF. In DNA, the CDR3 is TGTGCCAGTAGTGCCCCCTCCGAAGCTTTCTTT.

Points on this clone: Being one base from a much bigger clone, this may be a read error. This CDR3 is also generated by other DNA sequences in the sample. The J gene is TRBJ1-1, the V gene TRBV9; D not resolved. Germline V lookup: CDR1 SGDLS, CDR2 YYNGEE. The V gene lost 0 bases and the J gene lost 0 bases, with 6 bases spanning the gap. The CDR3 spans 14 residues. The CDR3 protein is CASSVDSLNTEAFF. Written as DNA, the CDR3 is TGTGCCAGCAGCGTAGACAGCTTGAACACTGAAGCTTTCTTT.

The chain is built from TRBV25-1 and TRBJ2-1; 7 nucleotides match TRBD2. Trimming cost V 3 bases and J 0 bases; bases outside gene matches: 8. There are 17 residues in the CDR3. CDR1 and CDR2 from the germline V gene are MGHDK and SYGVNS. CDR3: CASSDGVGGSSYNEQFF. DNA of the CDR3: TGTGCCAGCAGTGACGGAGTTGGCGGGAGCTCCTACAATGAGCAGTTCTTC. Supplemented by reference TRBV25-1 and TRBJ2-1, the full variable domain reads EADIYQTPRYLVIGTGKKITLECSQTMGHDKMYWYQQDPGMELHLIHYSYGVNSTEKGDLSSESTVSRIRTEHFPLTLESARPSHTSQYLCASSDGVGGSSYNEQFFGPGTRLTVL.

CDR3 sequence reads: CASSRGMGYGYTF. CDR3 bases: TGTGCCAGCAGCCGGGGGATGGGCTATGGCTACACCTTC. The chain combines TRBV27 with TRBJ1-2; TRBD1 might be the D (5 bases). Trimming shortened V by 6 bases and J by 4 bases, and 12 bases separated the two germline ends. The CDR3 is 13 residues long. From germline, CDR1 is MNHEY and CDR2 SMNVEV (reference sequence).

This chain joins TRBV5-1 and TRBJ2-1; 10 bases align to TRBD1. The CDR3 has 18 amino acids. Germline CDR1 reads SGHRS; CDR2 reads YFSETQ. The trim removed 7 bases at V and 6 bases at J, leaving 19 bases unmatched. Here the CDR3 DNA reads TGCGCCAGCGGTGACAGGGGGCGGTTGCGGGAGCGGGGCAATGAGCAGTTCTTC. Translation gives CASGDRGRLRERGNEQFF.

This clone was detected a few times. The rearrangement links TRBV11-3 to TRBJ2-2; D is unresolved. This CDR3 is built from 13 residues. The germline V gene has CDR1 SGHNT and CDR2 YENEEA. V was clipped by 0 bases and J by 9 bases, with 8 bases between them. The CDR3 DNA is TGTGCCAGCAGCTTAGACGGAGTCAGGGAGCTGTTTTTT. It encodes CASSLDGVRELFF.

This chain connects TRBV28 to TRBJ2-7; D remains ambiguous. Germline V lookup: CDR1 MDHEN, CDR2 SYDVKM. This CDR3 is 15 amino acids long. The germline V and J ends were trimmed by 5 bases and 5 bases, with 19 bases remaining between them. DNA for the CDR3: TGTGCCAGCAGTCCAATCCAGGCCCCACCTAACGAGCAGTACTTC. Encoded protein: CASSPIQAPPNEQYF.

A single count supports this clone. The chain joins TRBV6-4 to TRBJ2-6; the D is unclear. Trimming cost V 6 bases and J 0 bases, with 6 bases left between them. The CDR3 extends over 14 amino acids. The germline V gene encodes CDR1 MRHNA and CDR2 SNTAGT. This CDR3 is CASSRYSGANVLTF. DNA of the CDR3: TGTGCCAGCAGCCGGTACTCTGGGGCCAACGTCCTGACTTTC.

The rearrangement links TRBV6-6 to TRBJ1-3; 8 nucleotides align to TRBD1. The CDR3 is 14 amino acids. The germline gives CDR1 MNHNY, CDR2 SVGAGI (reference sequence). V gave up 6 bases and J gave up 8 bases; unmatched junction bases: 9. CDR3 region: CASSTAGQGYTIYF. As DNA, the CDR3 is TGTGCCAGCAGCACTGCTGGACAGGGATACACCATATATTTT.

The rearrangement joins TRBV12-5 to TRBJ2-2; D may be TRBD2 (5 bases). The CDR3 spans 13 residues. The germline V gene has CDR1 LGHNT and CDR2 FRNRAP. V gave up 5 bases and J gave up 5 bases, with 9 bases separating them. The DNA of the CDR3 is TGTGCTAGTGGTGCCGGGGAAACCGGGGAGCTGTTTTTT. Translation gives CASGAGETGELFF.

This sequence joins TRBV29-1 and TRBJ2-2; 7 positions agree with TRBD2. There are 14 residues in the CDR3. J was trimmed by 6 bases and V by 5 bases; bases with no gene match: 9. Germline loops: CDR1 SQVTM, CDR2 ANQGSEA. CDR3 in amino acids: CSVKGLGESGELFF. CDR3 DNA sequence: TGCAGCGTTAAAGGACTAGGCGAGTCCGGGGAGCTGTTTTTT.

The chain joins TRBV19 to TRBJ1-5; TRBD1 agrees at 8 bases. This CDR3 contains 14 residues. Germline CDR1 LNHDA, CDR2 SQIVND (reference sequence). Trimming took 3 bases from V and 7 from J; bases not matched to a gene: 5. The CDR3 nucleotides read TGTGCCAGTAGTATTTCAGGGGGCAGGCAGCCCCAGCATTTT. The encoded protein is CASSISGGRQPQHF.

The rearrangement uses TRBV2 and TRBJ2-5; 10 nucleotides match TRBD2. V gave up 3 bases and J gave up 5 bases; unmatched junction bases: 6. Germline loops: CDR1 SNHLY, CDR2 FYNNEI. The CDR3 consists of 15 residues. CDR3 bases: TGTGCCAGCAGTGAGGCTAGCGGGAGTGTTGAGACCCAGTACTTC. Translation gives CASSEASGSVETQYF. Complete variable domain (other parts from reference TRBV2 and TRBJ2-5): EPEVTQTPSHQVTQMGQEVILRCVPISNHLYFYWYRQILGQKVEFLVSFYNNEISEKSEIFDDQFSVERPDGSNFTLKIRSTKLEDSAMYFCASSEASGSVETQYFGPGTRLLVL.

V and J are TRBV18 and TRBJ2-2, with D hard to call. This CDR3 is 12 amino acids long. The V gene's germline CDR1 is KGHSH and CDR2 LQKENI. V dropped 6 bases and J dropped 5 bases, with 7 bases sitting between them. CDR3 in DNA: TGTGCCAGCTCCCGAGGAACCGGGGAGCTGTTTTTT. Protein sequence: CASSRGTGELFF.

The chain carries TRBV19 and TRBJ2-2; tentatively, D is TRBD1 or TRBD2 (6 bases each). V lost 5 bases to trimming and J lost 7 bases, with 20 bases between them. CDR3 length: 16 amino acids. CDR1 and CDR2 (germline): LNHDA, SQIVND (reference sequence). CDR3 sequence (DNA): TGTGCCAGTAGTCGGGGGCCCCCCCTTTGGAGCGGGGAGCTGTTTTTT. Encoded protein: CASSRGPPLWSGELFF.

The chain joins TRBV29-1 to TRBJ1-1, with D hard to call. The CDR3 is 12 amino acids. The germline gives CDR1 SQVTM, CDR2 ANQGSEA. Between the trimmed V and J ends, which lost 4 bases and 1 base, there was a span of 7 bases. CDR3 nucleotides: TGCAGCGTTGGGGAGAGGAACACTGAAGCTTTCTTT. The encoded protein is CSVGERNTEAFF.

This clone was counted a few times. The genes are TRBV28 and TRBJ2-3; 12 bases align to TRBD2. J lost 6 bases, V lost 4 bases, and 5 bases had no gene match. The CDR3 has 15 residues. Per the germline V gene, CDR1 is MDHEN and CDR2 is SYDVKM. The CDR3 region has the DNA TGTGCCAGCAGTTCTCTAGCGGGGGGGGATGATACGCAGTATTTT. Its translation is CASSSLAGGDDTQYF.

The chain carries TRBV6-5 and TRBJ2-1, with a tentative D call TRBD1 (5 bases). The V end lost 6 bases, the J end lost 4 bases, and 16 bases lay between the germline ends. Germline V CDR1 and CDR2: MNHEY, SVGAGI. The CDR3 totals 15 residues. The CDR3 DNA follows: TGTGCCAGCAGGCGCGCCTACAGGATTTACAATGAGCAGTTCTTC. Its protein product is CASRRAYRIYNEQFF.

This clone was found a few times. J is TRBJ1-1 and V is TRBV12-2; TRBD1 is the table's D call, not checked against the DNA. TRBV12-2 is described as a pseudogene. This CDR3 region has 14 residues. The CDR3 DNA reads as TGTGCAAGTCGCCCAAGGACAGGGAGGACTGAAGCTTTCTTT. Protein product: CASRPRTGRTEAFF.

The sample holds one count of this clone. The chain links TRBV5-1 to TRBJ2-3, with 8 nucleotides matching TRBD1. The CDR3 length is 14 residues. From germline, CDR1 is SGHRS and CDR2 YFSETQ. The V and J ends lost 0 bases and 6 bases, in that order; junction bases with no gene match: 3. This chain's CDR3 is CASSLETGADTQYF. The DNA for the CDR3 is TGCGCCAGCAGCTTGGAGACAGGGGCGGATACGCAGTATTTT.

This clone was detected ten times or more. The CDR3 spells CASSPEGLSNQPQHF. CDR3 nucleotide sequence: TGTGCCAGCTCACCGGAGGGGTTGAGCAATCAGCCCCAGCATTTT. V and J are TRBV18 and TRBJ1-5, with D tentatively TRBD1 (5 bases). This CDR3 is built from 15 residues. The germline gives CDR1 KGHSH, CDR2 LQKENI. The V gene lost 3 bases and the J gene lost 1 base, with 10 bases spanning the gap. Complete variable domain (other parts from reference TRBV18 and TRBJ1-5): NAGVMQNPRHLVRRRGQEARLRCSPMKGHSHVYWYRQLPEEGLKFMVYLQKENIIDESGMPKERFSAEFPKEGPSILRIQQVVRGDSAAYFCASSPEGLSNQPQHFGDGTRLSIL.

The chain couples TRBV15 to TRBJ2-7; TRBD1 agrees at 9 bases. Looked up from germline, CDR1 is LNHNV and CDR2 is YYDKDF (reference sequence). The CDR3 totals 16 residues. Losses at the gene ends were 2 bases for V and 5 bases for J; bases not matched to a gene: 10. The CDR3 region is CATSRTGRTGDNEQYF. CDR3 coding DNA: TGTGCCACCAGCAGAACAGGACGGACAGGGGATAACGAGCAGTACTTC.

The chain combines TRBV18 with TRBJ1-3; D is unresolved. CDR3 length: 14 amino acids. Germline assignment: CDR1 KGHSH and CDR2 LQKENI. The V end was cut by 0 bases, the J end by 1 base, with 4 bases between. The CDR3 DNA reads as TGTGCCAGCTCACCACCAGGGTCTGGAAACACCATATATTTT. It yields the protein CASSPPGSGNTIYF.